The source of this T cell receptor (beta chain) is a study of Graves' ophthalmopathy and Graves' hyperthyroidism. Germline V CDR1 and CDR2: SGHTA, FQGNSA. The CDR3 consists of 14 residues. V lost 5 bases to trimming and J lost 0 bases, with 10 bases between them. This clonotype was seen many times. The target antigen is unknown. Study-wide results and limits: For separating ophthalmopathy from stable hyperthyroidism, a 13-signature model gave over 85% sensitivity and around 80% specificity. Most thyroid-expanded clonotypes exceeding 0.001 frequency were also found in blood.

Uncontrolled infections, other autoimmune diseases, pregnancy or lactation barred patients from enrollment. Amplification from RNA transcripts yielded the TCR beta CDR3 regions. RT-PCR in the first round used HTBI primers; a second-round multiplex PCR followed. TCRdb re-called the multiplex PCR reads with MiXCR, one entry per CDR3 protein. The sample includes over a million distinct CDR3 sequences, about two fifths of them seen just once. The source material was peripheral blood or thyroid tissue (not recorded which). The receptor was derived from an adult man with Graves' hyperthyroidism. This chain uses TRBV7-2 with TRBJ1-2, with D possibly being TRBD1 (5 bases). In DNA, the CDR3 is TGTGCCAGCAGCAAAACAGGAGCTAACTATGGCTACACCTTC. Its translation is CASSKTGANYGYTF. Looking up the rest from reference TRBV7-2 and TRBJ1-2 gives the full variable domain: GAGVSQSPSNKVTEKGKDVELRCDPISGHTALYWYRQSLGQGLEFLIYFQGNSAPDKSGLPSDRFSAERTGGSVSTLTIQRTQQEDSAVYLCASSKTGANYGYTFGSGTRLTVV.